The sequence of this T cell receptor (beta chain) was determined in a study of shared clonotypes between healthy human individuals. Study at large: Three plates were used per donor for CD4 naive, three for CD4 memory, two for CD8 naive and one for CD8 memory.

CDR1 SNHLY and CDR2 FYNNEI come from the germline V gene. The CDR3 is made up of 16 amino acids. Trimming stripped 4 bases from V and 1 base from J, with 14 bases between. The DNA input per sorted-subset replicate PCR was roughly 210 ng, corresponding to 30,000 or so T cell genomes. Authors' methods: Filtering of immunoSEQ junctional sequences could not match full-length read filtering. The protocol was immunoSEQ multiplex PCR, while the TCRdb copy is restricted to in-frame clones and leaves out a portion. D and trimming were read from the DNA, whereas the V and J calls and clone size are those reported in that table. This sample yields around 720,000 clones, of which less than 80% are seen a single time; around 1.8% belongs to the top ten. Researchers partitioned CD4+ cells into CD45RA+ naive and CD45RA-negative memory subsets.

Sequenced material: memory CD4+ T cells sorted from blood. As for subset: CD45RA-negative fraction. The sequence came from a woman in her thirties in good health. The chain joins TRBV2 to TRBJ1-5; tentatively, D is TRBD1 (6 bases). The CDR3 loop reads CASSVQGAMSNQPQHF. CDR3 DNA sequence: TGTGCCAGCAGTGTACAGGGCGCCATGAGCAATCAGCCCCAGCATTTT.